These T cell receptor beta chains were read from a single sample in a study of TIL therapy for anti-PD-1-resistant metastatic lung cancer. Profiled with immunoSEQ multiplex PCR; TCRdb holds only in-frame clones, not every one. The sample yields approximately 87,000 clones, about three fifths seen once. This specimen was tumor tissue, taken at baseline. These receptors all come from a person aged 25 to 80 with non-small cell lung cancer. The CDR3 runs from the conserved cysteine through the conserved F or W. Each record gives: clone size, D gene, J gene, V gene, CDR3 DNA, CDR3 protein. D genes are given only for firm matches. Expanded clones are given a class, and other clones once, few, many or no size at all.

size: few
D: -
J: TRBJ2-6
V: TRBV11-2
DNA: TGTGCCAGCAGCCAGACGATGTCTGGGGCCAACGTCCTGACTTTC
CDR3: CASSQTMSGANVLTF

size: -
D: -
J: TRBJ2-5
V: TRBV5-1
DNA: TGCGCCAGCAATGAAGCGGGCCGGGGGGAGACCCAGTACTTC
CDR3: CASNEAGRGETQYF

size: -
D: -
J: TRBJ2-3
V: TRBV6-5
DNA: TGTGCCAGCAGGGACGGTGGGCACACAGATACGCAGTATTTT
CDR3: CASRDGGHTDTQYF

size: -
D: -
J: TRBJ2-7
V: TRBV5-1
DNA: TGCGCCAGCAGCTCCTCCTACGAGCAGTACTTC
CDR3: CASSSSYEQYF

size: -
D: TRBD1
J: TRBJ1-2
V: TRBV9
DNA: TGTGCCAGCAGGCCCGGGACAGGGTATGGCTACACCTTC
CDR3: CASRPGTGYGYTF

size: -
D: -
J: TRBJ1-1
V: TRBV27
DNA: TGTGCCAGCAGTGGCTACGGGATGAACACTGAAGCTTTCTTT
CDR3: CASSGYGMNTEAFF

size: -
D: TRBD1
J: TRBJ1-4
V: TRBV19
DNA: TGTGCCAGTACCTCCTTCGGGGGGACAGGGGATGCAAAACTGTTTTTT
CDR3: CASTSFGGTGDAKLFF

size: -
D: TRBD2
J: TRBJ2-1
V: TRBV2
DNA: TGTGCCAGCACCACCGGTCTGGATGCGGGAGGGTGGGATGAGCAGTTCTTC
CDR3: CASTTGLDAGGWDEQFF

size: -
D: -
J: TRBJ1-4
V: TRBV5-8
DNA: TGTGCCAGCAGCTGGGGTCGGCAGACTAATGAAAAACTGTTTTTT
CDR3: CASSWGRQTNEKLFF

size: -
D: -
J: TRBJ2-7
V: TRBV11-2
DNA: TGTGCCAGCAGCTTAGAGGGTCGGGCCCCCTACGAGCAGTACTTC
CDR3: CASSLEGRAPYEQYF

size: -
D: TRBD2
J: TRBJ2-3
V: TRBV7-2
DNA: TGTGCCAGCAGCTTTAGCGGGGGGGCAGATACGCAGTATTTT
CDR3: CASSFSGGADTQYF

size: -
D: -
J: TRBJ1-5
V: TRBV5-8
DNA: TGTGCCAGCAGCTTGGGTATGGGGCCGGGCAATCAGCCCCAGCATTTT
CDR3: CASSLGMGPGNQPQHF

size: -
D: -
J: TRBJ2-3
V: TRBV20-1
DNA: TGCAGTGCTATCACGGATACGCAGTATTTT
CDR3: CSAITDTQYF

size: -
D: -
J: TRBJ1-1
V: TRBV10-2
DNA: TGCGCCAGCAGTGAGTCGACTAAGACTGAAGCTTTCTTT
CDR3: CASSESTKTEAFF

size: once
D: -
J: TRBJ2-7
V: TRBV4-3
DNA: TGCGCCAGCAGCCAAGTTTGGGGTTCCTACGAGCAGTACTTC
CDR3: CASSQVWGSYEQYF

size: -
D: TRBD2
J: TRBJ2-1
V: TRBV2
DNA: TGTGCCAGCAGTGTTGACAGCGGGAACTACAATGAGCAGTTCTTC
CDR3: CASSVDSGNYNEQFF

size: -
D: TRBD1
J: TRBJ2-5
V: TRBV3-1/TRBV3-2
DNA: TGTGCCAGCAGCCACGGACAGGGGGCGGGGACCCAGTACTTC
CDR3: CASSHGQGAGTQYF

size: -
D: -
J: TRBJ1-4
V: TRBV9
DNA: TGTGCCAGCAGCTCAGGGTCCGGAGAAAAACTGTTTTTT
CDR3: CASSSGSGEKLFF

size: -
D: -
J: TRBJ2-3
V: TRBV7-9
DNA: TGTGCCAGCAGCATCGGGGGCAGTGGGGGCACAGATACGCAGTATTTT
CDR3: CASSIGGSGGTDTQYF

size: -
D: -
J: TRBJ1-1
V: TRBV3-1/TRBV3-2
DNA: TGTGCCAGCAGCCAAGTGGCGACTCCTAGGGGTAACACTGAAGCTTTCTTT
CDR3: CASSQVATPRGNTEAFF

size: few
D: -
J: TRBJ1-4
V: TRBV28
DNA: TGTGCCAGCAGCCCGGAGAATGAAAAACTGTTTTTT
CDR3: CASSPENEKLFF

size: -
D: TRBD2
J: TRBJ2-2
V: TRBV9
DNA: TGTGCCAGCAGCCCCGGGGGGGGCTTGCGGACCGGGGAGCTGTTTTTT
CDR3: CASSPGGGLRTGELFF

size: -
D: -
J: TRBJ2-2
V: TRBV6-4
DNA: TGTGCCAGCAGTGACGAACCCGGGCGCGGGGAGCTGTTTTTT
CDR3: CASSDEPGRGELFF

size: few
D: -
J: TRBJ2-1
V: TRBV21-1
DNA: TGTGCCAGCAGCAATTCGCGGGACGGGAGCTCCTACAATGAGCAGTTCTTC
CDR3: CASSNSRDGSSYNEQFF

size: -
D: -
J: TRBJ2-5
V: TRBV4-1
DNA: TGCGCCAGCAGCCAAGATTTAGAGACCCAGTACTTC
CDR3: CASSQDLETQYF

size: -
D: -
J: TRBJ1-3
V: TRBV7-2
DNA: TGTGCCAGCAGCTTAGCAATGCCTGCCTCTGGAAACACCATATATTTT
CDR3: CASSLAMPASGNTIYF

size: -
D: TRBD1
J: TRBJ1-5
V: TRBV2
DNA: TGTGCCAGCAGTGAAGAGGGACAGGGTAATCAGCCCCAGCATTTT
CDR3: CASSEEGQGNQPQHF

size: few
D: -
J: TRBJ1-5
V: TRBV19
DNA: TGTGCCAGTAGTGACGACAGCCATAGCAATCAGCCCCAGCATTTT
CDR3: CASSDDSHSNQPQHF

size: -
D: -
J: TRBJ2-7
V: TRBV18
DNA: TGTGCCAGCTCACGTGGCGGGACCTACGAGCAGTACTTC
CDR3: CASSRGGTYEQYF

size: -
D: -
J: TRBJ1-2
V: TRBV10-3
DNA: TGTGCCATCAGTGGGGCAGACAATGGCTACACCTTC
CDR3: CAISGADNGYTF

size: -
D: -
J: TRBJ2-7
V: TRBV7-4
DNA: TGTGGCCAGCGGTGGGGTAGCGACGAGCAGTACTTC
CDR3: CGQRWGSDEQYF

size: -
D: TRBD1
J: TRBJ1-1
V: TRBV9
DNA: TGTGCCAGCAGCGTATCACAGGGGGCTTCTGAAGCTTTCTTT
CDR3: CASSVSQGASEAFF

size: once
D: -
J: TRBJ1-1
V: TRBV7-9
DNA: TGTGCCAGCAGATCACAGGGTGGGACTGAAGCTTTCTTT
CDR3: CASRSQGGTEAFF

size: few
D: TRBD2
J: TRBJ2-2
V: TRBV10-1
DNA: TGCGCCAGCAGCCAAACCGGAGCGGGAGTGACCGGGGAGCTGTTTTTT
CDR3: CASSQTGAGVTGELFF

size: few
D: TRBD1
J: TRBJ1-1
V: TRBV2
DNA: TGTGCCAGCAGCCAGACAGGGTTCGACACTGAAGCTTTCTTT
CDR3: CASSQTGFDTEAFF

size: -
D: -
J: TRBJ1-6
V: TRBV9
DNA: TGTGCCAGCAGCCCCCGGGAGTCCTATAATTCACCCCTCCACTTT
CDR3: CASSPRESYNSPLHF

size: -
D: -
J: TRBJ1-5
V: TRBV6-2/TRBV6-3
DNA: TGTGCCAGCAGTTACTTCGATAGCAATCAGCCCCAGCATTTT
CDR3: CASSYFDSNQPQHF

size: -
D: TRBD1
J: TRBJ1-4
V: TRBV4-3
DNA: TGCGCCAGCAGCCAAAATACCTTACAGGGGGCGCGAGAAAAACTGTTTTTT
CDR3: CASSQNTLQGAREKLFF

size: few
D: TRBD1
J: TRBJ1-1
V: TRBV5-5
DNA: TGTGCCAGCAGCCGTCCGGGGACAGCAGATGAAGCTTTCTTT
CDR3: CASSRPGTADEAFF

size: -
D: TRBD2
J: TRBJ2-2
V: TRBV2
DNA: TGTGCCAGCAGTGACGGGCTAGCGGGAAGGAACACCGGGGAGCTGTTTTTT
CDR3: CASSDGLAGRNTGELFF

size: -
D: -
J: TRBJ1-5
V: TRBV30
DNA: TGTGCCTGGAGTGTAGGGTCAGTGGGGAATCAGCCCCAGCATTTT
CDR3: CAWSVGSVGNQPQHF

size: few
D: -
J: TRBJ2-3
V: TRBV5-1
DNA: TGCGCCAGCAGCTTGGAGACAGATACGCAGTATTTT
CDR3: CASSLETDTQYF

size: few
D: TRBD2
J: TRBJ2-1
V: TRBV4-1
DNA: TGCGCCAGCAGCCAAGGCCTAGCGGGTGGCTCCAGTGGTGAGCAGTTCTTC
CDR3: CASSQGLAGGSSGEQFF

size: -
D: -
J: TRBJ1-4
V: TRBV6-6
DNA: TGTGCCAGCAGGAGGGGATCAACTAATGAAAAACTGTTTTTT
CDR3: CASRRGSTNEKLFF

size: -
D: -
J: TRBJ2-1
V: TRBV5-1
DNA: TGCGCCAGCAGCCCGGTAGGTAACAATGAGCAGTTCTTC
CDR3: CASSPVGNNEQFF

size: once
D: -
J: TRBJ2-6
V: TRBV6-1
DNA: TGTGCCAGCAGTGAACGGAGGGCTGGGGCCAACGTCCTGACTTTC
CDR3: CASSERRAGANVLTF

size: -
D: -
J: TRBJ2-7
V: TRBV19
DNA: TGTGCCAGTTTGGGTGGACGGATCGACTACGAGCAGTACTTC
CDR3: CASLGGRIDYEQYF

size: few
D: -
J: TRBJ1-4
V: TRBV6-6
DNA: TGTGCCAGCAGAGGACGGACTAATGAAAAACTGTTTTTT
CDR3: CASRGRTNEKLFF

size: few
D: TRBD2
J: TRBJ2-5
V: TRBV7-6
DNA: TGTGCCAGCAGCTTAGACAGCGGGAGAATGGAGACCCAGTACTTC
CDR3: CASSLDSGRMETQYF

size: -
D: -
J: TRBJ2-5
V: TRBV27
DNA: TGTGCCAGCAGTTTCCTGCCGGGACAACAAGAGACCCAGTACTTC
CDR3: CASSFLPGQQETQYF

size: once
D: -
J: TRBJ2-4
V: TRBV27
DNA: TGTGCCAGCAGTTCCGACAGACTAGCCAAAAACATTCAGTACTTC
CDR3: CASSSDRLAKNIQYF

size: -
D: -
J: TRBJ2-1
V: TRBV6-5
DNA: TGTGCCAGCAGTCGCTTCGATGAGCAGTTCTTC
CDR3: CASSRFDEQFF

size: -
D: -
J: TRBJ2-4
V: TRBV11-2
DNA: TGTGCCAGCAGCTACGATAGGGACTTTATCAAAAACATTCAGTACTTC
CDR3: CASSYDRDFIKNIQYF

size: -
D: -
J: TRBJ1-3
V: TRBV5-1
DNA: TGCGCCAGCAGCGACTCCCAGGTCTCCTCTGGAAACACCATATATTTT
CDR3: CASSDSQVSSGNTIYF

size: once
D: -
J: TRBJ1-4
V: TRBV13
DNA: TGTGCCAGCAGCTTAAAGAGGGAGAGAGGGGATGAAAAACTGTTTTTT
CDR3: CASSLKRERGDEKLFF

size: many
D: TRBD2
J: TRBJ2-3
V: TRBV10-3
DNA: TGTGCCATCAGTAGAGAAGCGGGGGGAGATACGCAGTATTTT
CDR3: CAISREAGGDTQYF

size: -
D: -
J: TRBJ1-5
V: TRBV7-9
DNA: TGTGCCAGCAGCTTAGGAGCCGGGGGTCGACATCAGCCCCAGCATTTT
CDR3: CASSLGAGGRHQPQHF

size: -
D: -
J: TRBJ2-7
V: TRBV7-8
DNA: TGTGCCAGCAGCTTAGGGGACGGAACCTACGAGCAGTACTTC
CDR3: CASSLGDGTYEQYF

size: -
D: -
J: TRBJ1-1
V: TRBV10-1
DNA: TGCGCCAGCAGTGAAGGGGGAAACGGGCTTGAAGCTTTCTTT
CDR3: CASSEGGNGLEAFF